This record looks at one T cell receptor (beta chain) sequence and its context. Its specificity is unknown. This sample was taken from a study of CD8 T cells in ankylosing spondylitis. Study-level results: The authors reported significant enrichment of disease-linked clones in matched ankylosing spondylitis synovial fluid. As for the disease-linked clones, they showed a CD8+ phenotype and occurred at relatively low frequencies in peripheral blood. A motif of eight highly homologous TCR beta variants was seen as apparently characteristic of ankylosing spondylitis blood.

Quantitative 5'-RACE with molecular barcodes generated TCR beta libraries. TCRdb ran MiXCR on the 5' RACE reads and lists one entry per CDR3 protein. Found here are 350,000 to 450,000 distinct CDR3 sequences, roughly 26% of them singletons; the top ten hold 0.89%. The length of the CDR3 is 15 residues. Germline-derived CDR1 and CDR2 are LGHDT and YNNKEL (reference sequence). V lost 2 bases to trimming and J lost 5 bases, with 13 bases between them. This rearrangement joins TRBV3-1 to TRBJ1-5; D ambiguous. The sequence came from a male donor with ankylosing spondylitis. Sample: blood, either unsorted or a sorted T cell fraction (not recorded which). For the CDR3, the DNA is TGTGCCAGCAGCCAATCCCCAGGTGGGTATCAGCCCCAGCATTTT. It codes for CASSQSPGGYQPQHF.